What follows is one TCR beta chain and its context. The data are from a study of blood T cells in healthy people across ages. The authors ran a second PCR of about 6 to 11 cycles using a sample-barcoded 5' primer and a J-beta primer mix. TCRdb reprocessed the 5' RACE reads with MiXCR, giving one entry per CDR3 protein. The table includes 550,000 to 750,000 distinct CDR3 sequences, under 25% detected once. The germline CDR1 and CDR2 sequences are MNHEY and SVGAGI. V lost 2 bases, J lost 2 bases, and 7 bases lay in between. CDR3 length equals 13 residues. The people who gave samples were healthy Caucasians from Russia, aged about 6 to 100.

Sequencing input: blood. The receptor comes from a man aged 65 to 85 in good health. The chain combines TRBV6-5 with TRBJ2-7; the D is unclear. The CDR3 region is CASSYGTPYEQYF. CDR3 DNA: TGTGCCAGCAGTTACGGTACCCCCTACGAGCAGTACTTC.